This T cell receptor (beta chain) was captured in a study of cytomegalovirus exposure and HLA in healthy donors. Study-wide findings and caveats: Solely CMV serostatus was available to characterize immune exposure. TCR beta sequences reportedly predicted most subjects' HLA-A and HLA-B alleles accurately. Versus the approximately 700-donor mean, an Asian-associated ancestry cluster reportedly showed fewer N-insertions in a later analysis.

The V gene end was trimmed by 4 bases and the J gene end by 1 base; junction bases not matched to a gene: 3. This CDR3 is built from 14 residues. Germline values: CDR1 KGHSY, CDR2 FQNENV. PCR was performed using 60 Vbeta and 13 Jbeta primers. Produced via immunoSEQ multiplex PCR; TCRdb's table is partial and in-frame only. The sample data list around 27,000 clones. Note on this clone: Its specificity is not known.

The sequence was collected from a young man in good health and CMV-seronegative. Sequencing was carried out using PBMCs. The rearrangement uses TRBV16 and TRBJ1-1, with 7 bases lining up with TRBD1. The CDR3 sequence is CASSRGQTNTEAFF. As DNA, the CDR3 is TGTGCCAGCAGCCGGGGACAGACGAACACTGAAGCTTTCTTT.